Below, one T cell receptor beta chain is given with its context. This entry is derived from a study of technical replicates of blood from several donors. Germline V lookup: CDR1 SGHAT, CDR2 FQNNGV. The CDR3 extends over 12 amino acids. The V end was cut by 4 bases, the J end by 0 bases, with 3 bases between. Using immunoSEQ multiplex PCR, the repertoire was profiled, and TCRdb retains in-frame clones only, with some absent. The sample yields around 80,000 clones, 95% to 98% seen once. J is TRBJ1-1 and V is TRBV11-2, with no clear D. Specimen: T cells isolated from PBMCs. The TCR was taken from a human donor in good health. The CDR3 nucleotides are TGTGCCAGCAGCTCCATGAACACTGAAGCTTTCTTT. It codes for CASSSMNTEAFF.